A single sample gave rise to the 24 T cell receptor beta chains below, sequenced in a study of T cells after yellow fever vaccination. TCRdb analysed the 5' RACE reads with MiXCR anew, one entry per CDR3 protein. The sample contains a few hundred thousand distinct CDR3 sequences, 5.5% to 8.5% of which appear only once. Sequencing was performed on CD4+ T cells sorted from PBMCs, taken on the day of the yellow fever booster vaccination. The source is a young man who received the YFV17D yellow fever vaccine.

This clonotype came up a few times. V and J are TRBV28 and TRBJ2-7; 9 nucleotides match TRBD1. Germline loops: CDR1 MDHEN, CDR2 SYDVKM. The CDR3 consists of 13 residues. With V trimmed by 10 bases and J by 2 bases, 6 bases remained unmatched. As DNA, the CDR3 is TGTGCCACCGGGACAGGGCTTCCCTACGAGCAGTACTTC. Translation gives CATGTGLPYEQYF. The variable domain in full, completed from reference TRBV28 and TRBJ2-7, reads DVKVTQSSRYLVKRTGEKVFLECVQDMDHENMFWYRQDPGLGLRLIYFSYDVKMKEKGDIPEGYSVSREKKERFSLILESASTNQTSMYLCATGTGLPYEQYFGPGTRLTVT.

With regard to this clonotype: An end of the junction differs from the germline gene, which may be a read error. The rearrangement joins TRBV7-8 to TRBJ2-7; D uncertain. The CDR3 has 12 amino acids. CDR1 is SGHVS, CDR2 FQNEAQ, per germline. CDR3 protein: CASSQSSFEHYF. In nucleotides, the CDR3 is TGTGCCAGCAGCCAATCCTCCTTCGAGCATTACTTC. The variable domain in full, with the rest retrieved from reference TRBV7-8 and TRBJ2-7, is GAGVSQSPRYKVAKRGQDVALRCDPISGHVSLFWYQQALGQGPEFLTYFQNEAQLDKSGLPSDRFFAERPEGSVSTLKIQRTQQEDSAVYLCASSQSSFEHYFGPGTRLTVT.

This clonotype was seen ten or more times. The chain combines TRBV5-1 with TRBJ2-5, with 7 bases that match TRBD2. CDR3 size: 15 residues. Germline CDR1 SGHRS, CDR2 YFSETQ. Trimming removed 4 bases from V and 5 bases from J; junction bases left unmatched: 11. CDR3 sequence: CASSAPGLLPETQYF. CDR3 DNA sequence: TGCGCCAGCAGCGCTCCGGGACTACTCCCTGAGACCCAGTACTTC.

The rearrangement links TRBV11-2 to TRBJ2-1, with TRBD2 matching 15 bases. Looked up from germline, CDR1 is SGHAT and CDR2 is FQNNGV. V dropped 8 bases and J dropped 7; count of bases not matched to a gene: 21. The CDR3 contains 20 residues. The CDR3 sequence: CASASPGLAGGRATGNEQFF. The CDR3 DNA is TGTGCCAGCGCATCCCCGGGACTAGCGGGAGGTAGGGCTACAGGAAATGAGCAGTTCTTC.

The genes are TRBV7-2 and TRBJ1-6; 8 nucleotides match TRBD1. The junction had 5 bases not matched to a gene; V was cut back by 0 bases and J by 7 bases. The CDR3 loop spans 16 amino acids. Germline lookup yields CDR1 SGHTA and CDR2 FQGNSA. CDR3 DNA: TGTGCCAGCAGCTTAGCCGGGACAGGAGGGAATTCACCCCTCCACTTT. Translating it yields CASSLAGTGGNSPLHF.

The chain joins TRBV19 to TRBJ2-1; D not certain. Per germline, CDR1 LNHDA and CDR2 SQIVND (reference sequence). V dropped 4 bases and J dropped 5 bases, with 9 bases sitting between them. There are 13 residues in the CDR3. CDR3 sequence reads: CASSSGPDNEQFF. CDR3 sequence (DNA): TGTGCCAGTAGTAGTGGACCTGACAATGAGCAGTTCTTC.

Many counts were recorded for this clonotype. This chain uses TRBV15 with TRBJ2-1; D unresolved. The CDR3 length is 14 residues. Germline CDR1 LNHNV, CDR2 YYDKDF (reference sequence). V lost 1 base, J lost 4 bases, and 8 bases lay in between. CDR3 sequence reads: CATSRVANYNEQFF. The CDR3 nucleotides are TGTGCCACCAGCAGAGTAGCAAATTACAATGAGCAGTTCTTC.

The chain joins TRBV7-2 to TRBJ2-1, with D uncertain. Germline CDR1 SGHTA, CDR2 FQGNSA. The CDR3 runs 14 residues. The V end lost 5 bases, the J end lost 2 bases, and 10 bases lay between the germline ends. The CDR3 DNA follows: TGTGCCAGCAGCGCAGTGGCAGCCTACAATGAGCAGTTCTTC. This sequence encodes CASSAVAAYNEQFF.

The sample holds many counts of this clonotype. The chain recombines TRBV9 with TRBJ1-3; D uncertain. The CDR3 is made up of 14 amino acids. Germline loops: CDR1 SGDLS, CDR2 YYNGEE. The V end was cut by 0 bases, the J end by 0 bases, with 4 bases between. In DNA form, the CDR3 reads TGTGCCAGCAGCGTAGCTTCCTCTGGAAACACCATATATTTT. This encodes CASSVASSGNTIYF.

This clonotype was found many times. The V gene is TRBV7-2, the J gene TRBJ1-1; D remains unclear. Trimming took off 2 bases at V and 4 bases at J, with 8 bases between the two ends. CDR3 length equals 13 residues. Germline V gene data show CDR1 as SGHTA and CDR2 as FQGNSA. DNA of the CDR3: TGTGCCAGCAGCTTAACGAGACCCACTGAAGCTTTCTTT. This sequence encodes CASSLTRPTEAFF.

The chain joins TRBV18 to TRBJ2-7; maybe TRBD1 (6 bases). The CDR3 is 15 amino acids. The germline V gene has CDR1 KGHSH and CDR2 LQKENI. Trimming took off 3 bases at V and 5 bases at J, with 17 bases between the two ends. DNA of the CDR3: TGTGCCAGCTCACCGAACAGGGAGTTCGACCACGAGCAGTACTTC. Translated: CASSPNREFDHEQYF.

This chain's CDR3 is CSVAGRASQETQYF. CDR3 nucleotide sequence: TGCAGCGTTGCCGGCAGGGCCTCTCAAGAGACCCAGTACTTC. The gene calls are TRBV29-1 and TRBJ2-5, with a weak D call TRBD1 (5 bases). CDR1 and CDR2 (germline): SQVTM, ANQGSEA. V dropped 4 bases and J dropped 2 bases, with 14 bases sitting between them. The CDR3 runs to 14 residues.

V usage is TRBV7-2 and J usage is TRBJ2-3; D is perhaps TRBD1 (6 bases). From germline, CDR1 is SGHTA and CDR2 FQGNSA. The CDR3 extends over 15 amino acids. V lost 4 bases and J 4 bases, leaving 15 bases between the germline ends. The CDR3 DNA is TGTGCCAGCAGCTCCAGGGGATTCACGTCAGATACGCAGTATTTT. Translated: CASSSRGFTSDTQYF.

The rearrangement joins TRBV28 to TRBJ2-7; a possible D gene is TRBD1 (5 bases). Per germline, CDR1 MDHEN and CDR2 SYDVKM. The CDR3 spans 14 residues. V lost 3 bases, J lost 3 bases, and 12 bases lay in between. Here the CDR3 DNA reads TGTGCCAGCAGTTTCTTATCAGGGAACTACGAGCAGTACTTC. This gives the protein CASSFLSGNYEQYF.

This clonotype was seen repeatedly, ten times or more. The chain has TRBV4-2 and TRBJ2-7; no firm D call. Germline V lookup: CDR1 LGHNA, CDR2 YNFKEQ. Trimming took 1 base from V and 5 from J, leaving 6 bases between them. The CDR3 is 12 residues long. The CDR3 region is CASSQGVNEQYF. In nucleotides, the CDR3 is TGTGCCAGCAGCCAAGGCGTAAACGAGCAGTACTTC.

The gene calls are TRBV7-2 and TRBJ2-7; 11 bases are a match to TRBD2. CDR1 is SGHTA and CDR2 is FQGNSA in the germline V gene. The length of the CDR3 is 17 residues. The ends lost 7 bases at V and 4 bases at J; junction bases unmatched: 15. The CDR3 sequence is CASTYALAGGAQYEQYF. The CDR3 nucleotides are TGTGCCAGCACCTACGCTCTAGCGGGAGGCGCCCAATACGAGCAGTACTTC.

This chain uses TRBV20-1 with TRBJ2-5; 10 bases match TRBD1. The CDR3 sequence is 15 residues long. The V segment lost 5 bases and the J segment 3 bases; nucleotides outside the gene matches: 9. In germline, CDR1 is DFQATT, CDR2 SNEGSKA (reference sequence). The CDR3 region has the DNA TGCAGTGCTCCTCTTTGGACAGGGGGGAAAGAGACCCAGTACTTC. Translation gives CSAPLWTGGKETQYF.

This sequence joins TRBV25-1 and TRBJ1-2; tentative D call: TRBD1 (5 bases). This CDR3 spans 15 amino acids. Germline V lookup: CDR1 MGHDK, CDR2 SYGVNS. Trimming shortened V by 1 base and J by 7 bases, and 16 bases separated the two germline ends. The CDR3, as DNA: TGTGCCAGCAGTGAATCAGGCCCCGGGGGGGGTGGCTACACCTTC. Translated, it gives CASSESGPGGGGYTF.

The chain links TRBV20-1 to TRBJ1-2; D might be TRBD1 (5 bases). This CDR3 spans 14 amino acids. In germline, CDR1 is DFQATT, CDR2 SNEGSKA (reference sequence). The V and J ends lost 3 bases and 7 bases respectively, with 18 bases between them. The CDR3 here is CSASPHGGIGGYTF. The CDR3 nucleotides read TGCAGTGCTAGCCCCCACGGGGGTATCGGTGGCTACACCTTC.

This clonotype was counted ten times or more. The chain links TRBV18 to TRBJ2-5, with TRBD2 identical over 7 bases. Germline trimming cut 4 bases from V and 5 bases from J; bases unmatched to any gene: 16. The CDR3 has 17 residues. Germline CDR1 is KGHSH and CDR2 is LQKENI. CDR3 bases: TGTGCCAGCTCACGGATTCTAGCGGACGCCACAAGCGAGACCCAGTACTTC. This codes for CASSRILADATSETQYF. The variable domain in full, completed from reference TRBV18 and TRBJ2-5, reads NAGVMQNPRHLVRRRGQEARLRCSPMKGHSHVYWYRQLPEEGLKFMVYLQKENIIDESGMPKERFSAEFPKEGPSILRIQQVVRGDSAAYFCASSRILADATSETQYFGPGTRLLVL.

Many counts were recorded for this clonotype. The CDR3 loop is CASSPLSSYNEQFF. The CDR3 DNA reads as TGTGCCAGCTCACCCCTCAGCTCCTACAATGAGCAGTTCTTC. The chain joins TRBV18 to TRBJ2-1; no definite D call. The V end lost 3 bases, the J end lost 0 bases, and 6 bases lay between the germline ends. Germline-derived CDR1 and CDR2 are KGHSH and LQKENI. CDR3 size: 14 residues.

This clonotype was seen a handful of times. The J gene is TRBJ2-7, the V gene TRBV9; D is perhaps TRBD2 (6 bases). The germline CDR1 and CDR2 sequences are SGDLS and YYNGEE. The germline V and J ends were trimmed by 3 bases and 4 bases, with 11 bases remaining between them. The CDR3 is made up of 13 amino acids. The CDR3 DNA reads TGTGCCAGCAGCGATGGAGGGGCATACGAGCAGTACTTC. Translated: CASSDGGAYEQYF.

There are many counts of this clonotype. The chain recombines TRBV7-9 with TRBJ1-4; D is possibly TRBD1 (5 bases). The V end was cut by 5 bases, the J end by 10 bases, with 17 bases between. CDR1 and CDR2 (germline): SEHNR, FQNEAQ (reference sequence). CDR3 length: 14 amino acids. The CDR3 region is CASSPQALPGKLFF. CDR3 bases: TGTGCCAGCAGCCCACAGGCCCTACCTGGAAAACTGTTTTTT.

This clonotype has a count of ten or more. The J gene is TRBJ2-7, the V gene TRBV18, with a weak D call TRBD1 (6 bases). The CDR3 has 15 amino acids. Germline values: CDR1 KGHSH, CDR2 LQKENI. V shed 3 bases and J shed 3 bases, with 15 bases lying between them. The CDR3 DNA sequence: TGTGCCAGCTCACCCATAGGGGGACAAGGCTACGAGCAGTACTTC. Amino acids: CASSPIGGQGYEQYF.